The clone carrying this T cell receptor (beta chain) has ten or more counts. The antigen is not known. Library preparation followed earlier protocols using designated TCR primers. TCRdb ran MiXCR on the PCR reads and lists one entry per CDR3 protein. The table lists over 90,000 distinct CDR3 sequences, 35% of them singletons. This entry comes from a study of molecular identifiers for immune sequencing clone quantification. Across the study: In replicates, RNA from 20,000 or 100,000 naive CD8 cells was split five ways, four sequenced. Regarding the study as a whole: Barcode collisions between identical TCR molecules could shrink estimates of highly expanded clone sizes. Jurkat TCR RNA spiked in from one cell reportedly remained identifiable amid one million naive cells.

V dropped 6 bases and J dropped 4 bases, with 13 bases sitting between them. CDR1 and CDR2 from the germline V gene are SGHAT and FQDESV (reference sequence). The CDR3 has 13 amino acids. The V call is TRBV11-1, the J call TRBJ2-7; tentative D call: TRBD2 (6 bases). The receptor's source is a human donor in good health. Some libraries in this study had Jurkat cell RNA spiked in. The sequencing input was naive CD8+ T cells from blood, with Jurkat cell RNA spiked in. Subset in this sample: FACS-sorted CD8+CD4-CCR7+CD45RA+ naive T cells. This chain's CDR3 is CASSSGTGYEQYF. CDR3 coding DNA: TGTGCCAGCAGTTCCGGGACTGGGTACGAGCAGTACTTC.